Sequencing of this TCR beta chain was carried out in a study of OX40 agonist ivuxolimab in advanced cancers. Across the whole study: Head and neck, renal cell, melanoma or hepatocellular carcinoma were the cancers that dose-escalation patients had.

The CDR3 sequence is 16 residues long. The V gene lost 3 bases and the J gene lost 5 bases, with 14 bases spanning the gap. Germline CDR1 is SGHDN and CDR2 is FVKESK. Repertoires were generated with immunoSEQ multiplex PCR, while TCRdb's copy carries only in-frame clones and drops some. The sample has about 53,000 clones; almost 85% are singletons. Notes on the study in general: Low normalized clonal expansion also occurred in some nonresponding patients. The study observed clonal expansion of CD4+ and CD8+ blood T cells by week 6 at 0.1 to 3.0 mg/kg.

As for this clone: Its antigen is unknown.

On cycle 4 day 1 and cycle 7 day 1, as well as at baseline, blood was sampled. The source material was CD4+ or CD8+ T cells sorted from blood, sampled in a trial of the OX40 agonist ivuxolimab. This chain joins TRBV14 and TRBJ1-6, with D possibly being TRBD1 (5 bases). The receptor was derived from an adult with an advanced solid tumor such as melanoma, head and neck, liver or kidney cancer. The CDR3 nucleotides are TGTGCCAGCAGCCAGCGTACAGGACCCAATAATTCACCCCTCCACTTT. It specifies CASSQRTGPNNSPLHF.